This paragraph covers one T cell receptor beta chain sequence. Its antigen is undetermined. This sample was taken from a study of shared clonotypes between healthy human individuals. The table came from immunoSEQ multiplex PCR; TCRdb's copy has only in-frame clones and leaves some out. The repertoire includes over a million clones, approximately 98% of them detected once, and approximately 0.44% sits in the top ten. Germline-derived CDR1 and CDR2 are SGHTA and FQGTGA. The CDR3 covers 14 residues. V dropped 5 bases and J dropped 2 bases, with 13 bases sitting between them. General observations from the study: Genetic and exposure-history diversity was limited by the small donor number. Naive CD4 clonotypes overlapped across several donors at 4.5% to 5.5%.

Sequencing was carried out using naive CD4+ T cells sorted from blood. Subset described: CD45RA+ positively selected. This TCR derives from a man aged 30 to 45 in good health. V usage is TRBV7-3 and J usage is TRBJ2-7; D is unclear. In DNA form, the CDR3 reads TGTGCCAGCAGCCCGTCGGCAACTGCCTACGAGCAGTACTTC. Translating gives CASSPSATAYEQYF.